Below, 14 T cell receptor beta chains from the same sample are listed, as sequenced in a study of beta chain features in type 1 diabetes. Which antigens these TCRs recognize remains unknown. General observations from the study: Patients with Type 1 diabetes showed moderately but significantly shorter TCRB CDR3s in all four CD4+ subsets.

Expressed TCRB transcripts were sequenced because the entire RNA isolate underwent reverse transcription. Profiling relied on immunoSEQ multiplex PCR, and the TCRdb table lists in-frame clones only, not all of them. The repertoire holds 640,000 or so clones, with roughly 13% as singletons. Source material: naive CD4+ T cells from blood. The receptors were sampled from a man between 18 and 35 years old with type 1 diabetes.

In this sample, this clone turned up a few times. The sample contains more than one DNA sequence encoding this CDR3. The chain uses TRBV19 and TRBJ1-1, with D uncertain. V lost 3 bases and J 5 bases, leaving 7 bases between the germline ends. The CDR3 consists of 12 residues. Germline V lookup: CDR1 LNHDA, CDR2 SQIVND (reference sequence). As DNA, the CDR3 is TGTGCCAGTAGTATTGAGAGGACTGAAGCTTTCTTT. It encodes CASSIERTEAFF.

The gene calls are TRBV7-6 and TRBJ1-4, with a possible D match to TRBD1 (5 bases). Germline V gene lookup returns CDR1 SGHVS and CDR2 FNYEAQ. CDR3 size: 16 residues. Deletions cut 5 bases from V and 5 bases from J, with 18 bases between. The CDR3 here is CASSQGPLPQNEKLFF. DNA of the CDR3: TGTGCCAGCAGCCAGGGTCCTCTCCCTCAAAATGAAAAACTGTTTTTT.

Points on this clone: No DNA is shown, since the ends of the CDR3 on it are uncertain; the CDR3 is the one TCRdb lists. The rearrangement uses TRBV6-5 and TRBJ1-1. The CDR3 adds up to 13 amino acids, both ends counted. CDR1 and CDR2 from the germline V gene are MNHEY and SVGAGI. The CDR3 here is CASRQDWATGTFF.

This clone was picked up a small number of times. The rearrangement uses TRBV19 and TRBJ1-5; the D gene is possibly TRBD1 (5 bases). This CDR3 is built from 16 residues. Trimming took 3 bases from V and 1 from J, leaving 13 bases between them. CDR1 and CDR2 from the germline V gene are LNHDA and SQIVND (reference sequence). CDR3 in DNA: TGTGCCAGTAGTATGGATAGGGGCGGGAGCAATCAGCCCCAGCATTTT. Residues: CASSMDRGGSNQPQHF.

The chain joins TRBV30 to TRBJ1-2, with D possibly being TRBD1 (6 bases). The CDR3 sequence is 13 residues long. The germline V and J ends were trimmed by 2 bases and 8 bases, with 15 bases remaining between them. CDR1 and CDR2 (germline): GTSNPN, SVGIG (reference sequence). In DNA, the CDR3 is TGTGCCTGGAGTCTACAGGGTACCCGGGGCTACACCTTC. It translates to CAWSLQGTRGYTF.

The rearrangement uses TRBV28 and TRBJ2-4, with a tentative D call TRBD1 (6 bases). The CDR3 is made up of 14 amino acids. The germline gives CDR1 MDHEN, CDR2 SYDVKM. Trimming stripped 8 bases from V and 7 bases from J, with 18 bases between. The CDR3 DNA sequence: TGTGCCAGCGGATCCGGACAGTGGGTCAACATTCAGTACTTC. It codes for CASGSGQWVNIQYF.

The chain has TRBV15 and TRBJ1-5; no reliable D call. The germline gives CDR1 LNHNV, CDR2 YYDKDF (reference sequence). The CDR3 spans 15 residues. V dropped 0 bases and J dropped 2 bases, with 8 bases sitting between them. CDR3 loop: CATSRDVAGNQPQHF. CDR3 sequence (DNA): TGTGCCACCAGCAGAGATGTGGCGGGCAATCAGCCCCAGCATTTT.

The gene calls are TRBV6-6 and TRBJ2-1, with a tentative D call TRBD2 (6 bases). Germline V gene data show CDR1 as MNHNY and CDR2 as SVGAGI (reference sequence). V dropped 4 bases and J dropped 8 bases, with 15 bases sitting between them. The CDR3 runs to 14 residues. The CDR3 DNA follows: TGTGCCAGCAGTTCGCGGGGTAGCATCGATGAGCAGTTCTTC. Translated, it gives CASSSRGSIDEQFF.

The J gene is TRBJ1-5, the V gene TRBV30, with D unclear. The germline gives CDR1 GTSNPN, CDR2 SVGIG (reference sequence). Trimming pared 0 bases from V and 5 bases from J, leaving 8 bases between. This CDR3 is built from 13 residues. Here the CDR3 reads CAWSVMSDQPQHF. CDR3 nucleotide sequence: TGTGCCTGGAGTGTAATGAGTGATCAGCCCCAGCATTTT.

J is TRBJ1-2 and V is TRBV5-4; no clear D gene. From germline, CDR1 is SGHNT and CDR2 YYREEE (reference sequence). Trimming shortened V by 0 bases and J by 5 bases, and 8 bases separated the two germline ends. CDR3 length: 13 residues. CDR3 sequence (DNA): TGTGCCAGCAGCTTGGAGGAGATGTATGGCTACACCTTC. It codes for CASSLEEMYGYTF.

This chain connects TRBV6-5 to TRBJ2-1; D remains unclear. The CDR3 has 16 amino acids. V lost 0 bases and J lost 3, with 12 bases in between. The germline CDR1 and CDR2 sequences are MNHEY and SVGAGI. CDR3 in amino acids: CASSYSAAMGYNEQFF. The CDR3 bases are TGTGCCAGCAGTTACTCCGCAGCGATGGGCTACAATGAGCAGTTCTTC.

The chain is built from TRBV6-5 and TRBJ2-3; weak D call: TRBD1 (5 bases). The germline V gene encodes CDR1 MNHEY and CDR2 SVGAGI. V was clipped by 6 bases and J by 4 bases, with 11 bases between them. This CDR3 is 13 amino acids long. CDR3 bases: TGTGCCAGCAGGCCACAGGTCCCAGATACGCAGTATTTT. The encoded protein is CASRPQVPDTQYF.

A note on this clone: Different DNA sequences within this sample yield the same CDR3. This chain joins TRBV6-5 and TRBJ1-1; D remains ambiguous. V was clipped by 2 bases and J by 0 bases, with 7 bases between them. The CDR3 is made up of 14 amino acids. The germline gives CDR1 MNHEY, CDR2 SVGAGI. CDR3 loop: CASSYGVLNTEAFF. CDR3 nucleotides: TGTGCCAGCAGTTACGGGGTTTTGAACACTGAAGCTTTCTTT.

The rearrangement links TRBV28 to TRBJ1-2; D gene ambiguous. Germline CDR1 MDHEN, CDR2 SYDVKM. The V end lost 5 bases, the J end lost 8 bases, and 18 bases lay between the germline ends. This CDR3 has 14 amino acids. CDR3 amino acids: CASSTLPDLQGYTF. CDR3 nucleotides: TGTGCCAGCAGTACCCTTCCGGATTTGCAAGGCTACACCTTC.